These T cell receptor beta chains were read from a single sample in a study of cytomegalovirus exposure and HLA in healthy donors. Produced via immunoSEQ multiplex PCR; TCRdb's table is partial and in-frame only. This table has 200,000 or so clones, roughly 88% appearing once. Sequencing input: PBMCs. All receptors come from a woman between 18 and 29 years old in good health and CMV-seronegative. CDR3s include the opening cysteine and the closing phenylalanine or tryptophan. The D gene is left open where the match is weak.

d_call | j_call | v_call | cdr3_aa | cdr3_nt
TRBD2 | TRBJ2-7 | TRBV5-4 | CASSFSPRLAEQYEQYF | TGTGCCAGCAGCTTTTCCCCTAGACTAGCGGAGCAGTACGAGCAGTACTTC
TRBD1 | TRBJ1-2 | TRBV19 | CASSITGTGVDGYTF | TGTGCCAGTAGTATCACCGGGACAGGGGTCGATGGCTACACCTTC
TRBD1 | TRBJ1-3 | TRBV28 | CASSSDRGLPRGTIYF | TGTGCCAGCAGTTCGGACAGGGGGCTCCCCCGAGGCACCATATATTTT
TRBD2 | TRBJ2-7 | TRBV6-5 | CASSSLAGVHEQYF | TGTGCCAGCAGTAGTCTAGCGGGAGTGCACGAGCAGTACTTC
TRBD2 | TRBJ2-5 | TRBV28 | CASSFSLAGGRETQYF | TGTGCCAGCAGTTTTTCACTAGCGGGAGGCCGAGAGACCCAGTACTTC
. | TRBJ1-3 | TRBV28 | CASSPGLHSGNTIYF | TGTGCCAGCAGCCCGGGACTGCACTCTGGAAACACCATATATTTT
. | TRBJ1-5 | TRBV19 | CASSREPGNRQPQHF | TGTGCCAGTTCCCGGGAGCCTGGGAATCGGCAGCCCCAGCATTTT
TRBD1 | TRBJ1-1 | TRBV27 | CASSLGTGAEAFF | TGTGCCAGCAGTCTCGGGACAGGGGCTGAAGCTTTCTTT
TRBD1 | TRBJ2-7 | TRBV7-2 | CASSLAGTEYEQYF | TGTGCCAGCAGCTTAGCCGGGACAGAGTACGAGCAGTACTTC
TRBD2 | TRBJ2-3 | TRBV9 | CASSGPVGGDTDTQYF | TGTGCCAGCAGCGGACCTGTGGGGGGGGACACAGATACGCAGTATTTT
. | TRBJ2-7 | TRBV2 | CASSPKYEQYF | TGTGCCAGCAGTCCCAAATACGAGCAGTACTTC
. | TRBJ1-2 | TRBV6-1 | CASSETHGGLEGYTF | TGTGCCAGCAGTGAAACCCATGGGGGACTCGAGGGCTACACCTTC